Only one count was recorded for the clone carrying this TCR beta chain. The sample comes from a study of blood T cell repertoires in COVID-19. In germline, CDR1 is MGHRA, CDR2 YSYEKL. The CDR3 is 14 amino acids. V dropped 6 bases and J dropped 1; count of bases not matched to a gene: 3. Authors' methods: Quantification of nucleated cells was approximated via reference gene primer amplification. The method was immunoSEQ multiplex PCR; TCRdb's version includes in-frame clones alone and lacks a portion of them. V, J and clone size reflect that table, while D and trimming were determined from the DNA. The table lists about 300,000 clones, about 89% of them singletons.

The J gene is TRBJ2-1, the V gene TRBV4-1; 7 bases are shared with TRBD1. The TCR comes from a man between 18 and 35 years old who had recovered from COVID-19. The sequenced sample was peripheral blood. The CDR3 loop is CASRGQRSYNEQFF. The DNA of the CDR3 is TGCGCCAGCAGGGGACAGCGGTCCTACAATGAGCAGTTCTTC.